The sequence of this TCR beta chain was determined in a study of OX40 agonist ivuxolimab in advanced cancers. Overall study context: Two patients with cutaneous melanoma and one with hepatocellular carcinoma, three in total, showed partial responses.

Concerning this clone itself: Antigen specificity is unknown.

Broader study findings: Compared with others, partial responders at 0.1-3.0 mg/kg displayed clonal expansion among the lowest. It was also the case that some nonresponders had low normalized T-cell clonal expansion.

This CDR3 has 14 amino acids. V lost 3 bases and J lost 2, with 9 bases in between. Germline CDR1 is SGHAT and CDR2 is FQNNGV. The protocol was immunoSEQ multiplex PCR, while the TCRdb copy is restricted to in-frame clones and leaves out a portion. The sample holds fewer than 80,000 clones, 87% seen once. The sequence derives from an adult with an advanced solid tumor such as melanoma, head and neck, liver or kidney cancer. The material was CD4+ or CD8+ T cells sorted from blood, obtained in a trial of the OX40 agonist ivuxolimab. The chain carries TRBV11-2 and TRBJ2-3; D might be TRBD1 (6 bases). The CDR3 DNA follows: TGTGCCAGCAGCTTGGGGGACAACACAGATACGCAGTATTTT. This gives the protein CASSLGDNTDTQYF. Filled out from reference TRBV11-2 and TRBJ2-3, the complete variable domain reads EAGVAQSPRYKIIEKRQSVAFWCNPISGHATLYWYQQILGQGPKLLIQFQNNGVVDDSQLPKDRFSAERLKGVDSTLKIQPAKLEDSAVYLCASSLGDNTDTQYFGPGTRLTVL.